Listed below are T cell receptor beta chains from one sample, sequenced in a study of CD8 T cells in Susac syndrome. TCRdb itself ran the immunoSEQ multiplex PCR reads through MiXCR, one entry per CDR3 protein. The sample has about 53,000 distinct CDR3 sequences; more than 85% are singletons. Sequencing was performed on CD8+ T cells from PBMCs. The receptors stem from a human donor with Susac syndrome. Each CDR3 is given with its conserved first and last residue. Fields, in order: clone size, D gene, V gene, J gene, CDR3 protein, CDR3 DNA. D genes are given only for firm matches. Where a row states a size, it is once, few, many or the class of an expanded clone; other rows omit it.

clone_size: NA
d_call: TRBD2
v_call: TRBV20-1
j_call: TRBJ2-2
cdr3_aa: CSARGDQGLAALNTGELFF
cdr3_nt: TGCAGTGCTAGAGGTGATCAGGGACTAGCGGCATTGAACACCGGGGAGCTGTTTTTT

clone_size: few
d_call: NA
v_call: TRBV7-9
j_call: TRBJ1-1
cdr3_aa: CASSLDGEAFF
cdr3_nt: TGTGCCAGCAGCTTAGATGGCGAAGCTTTCTTT

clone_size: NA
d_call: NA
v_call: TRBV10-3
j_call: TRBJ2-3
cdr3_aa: CATTKLGSDTQYF
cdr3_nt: TGTGCCACCACCAAACTAGGGTCGGATACGCAGTATTTT

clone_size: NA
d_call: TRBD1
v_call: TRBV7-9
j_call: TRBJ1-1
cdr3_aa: CASSQWTGTNTEAFF
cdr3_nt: TGTGCCAGCAGCCAATGGACAGGTACCAACACTGAAGCTTTCTTT

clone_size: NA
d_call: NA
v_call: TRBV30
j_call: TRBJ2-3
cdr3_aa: CAWILEGGGLGLWADTQYF
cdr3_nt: TGTGCCTGGATTCTCGAGGGGGGCGGATTAGGTTTGTGGGCAGATACGCAGTATTTT

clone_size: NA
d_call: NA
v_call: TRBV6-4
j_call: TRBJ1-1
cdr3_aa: CASSIKLNTEAFF
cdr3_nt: TGTGCCAGCAGTATCAAGCTGAACACTGAAGCTTTCTTT

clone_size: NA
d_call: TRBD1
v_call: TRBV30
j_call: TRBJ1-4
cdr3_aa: CAWKGGGLNEKLFF
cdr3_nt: TGTGCCTGGAAAGGGGGCGGGCTAAATGAAAAACTGTTTTTT

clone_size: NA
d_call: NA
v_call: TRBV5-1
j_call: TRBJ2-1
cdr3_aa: CASSPTEREQFF
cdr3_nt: TGCGCCAGCAGCCCCACCGAACGTGAGCAGTTCTTC

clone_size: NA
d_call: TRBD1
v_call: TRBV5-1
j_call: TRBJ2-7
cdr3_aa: CASSLRTGAYEQYF
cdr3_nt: TGCGCCAGCAGCTTGCGGACAGGGGCCTACGAGCAGTACTTC

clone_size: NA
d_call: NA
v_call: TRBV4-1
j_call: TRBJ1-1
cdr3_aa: CASSQEGPNTEAFF
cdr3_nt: TGCGCCAGCAGCCAAGAGGGGCCGAACACTGAAGCTTTCTTT

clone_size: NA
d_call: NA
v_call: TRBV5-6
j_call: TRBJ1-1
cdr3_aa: CASSLGGGVSSF
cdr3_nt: TGTGCCAGCAGCTTGGGCGGCGGGGTTAGTTCGTTT

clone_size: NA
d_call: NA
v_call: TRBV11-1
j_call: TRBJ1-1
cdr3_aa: CASSPGSSGREAFF
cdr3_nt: TGTGCCAGCAGCCCCGGGTCCTCGGGGAGAGAAGCTTTCTTT

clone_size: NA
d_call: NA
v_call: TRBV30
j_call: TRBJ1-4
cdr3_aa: CAWNSGLGEKLFF
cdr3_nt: TGTGCCTGGAATTCAGGGCTGGGTGAAAAACTGTTTTTT

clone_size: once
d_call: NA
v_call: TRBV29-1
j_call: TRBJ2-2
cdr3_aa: CSALGRTNTGELFF
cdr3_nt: TGCAGCGCCTTGGGACGAACGAACACCGGGGAGCTGTTTTTT

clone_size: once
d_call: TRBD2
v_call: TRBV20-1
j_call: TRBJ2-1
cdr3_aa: CSARVLAGGNEQFF
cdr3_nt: TGCAGTGCTAGAGTGCTAGCGGGGGGAAATGAGCAGTTCTTC

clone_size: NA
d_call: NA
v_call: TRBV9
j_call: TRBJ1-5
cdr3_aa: CASSATGNQPQHF
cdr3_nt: TGTGCCAGCAGCGCCACAGGGAATCAGCCCCAGCATTTT

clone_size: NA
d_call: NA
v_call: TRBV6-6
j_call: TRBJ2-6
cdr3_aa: CASSTGLPNGANVLTF
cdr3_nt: TGTGCCAGCAGTACGGGACTGCCTAACGGGGCCAACGTCCTGACTTTC

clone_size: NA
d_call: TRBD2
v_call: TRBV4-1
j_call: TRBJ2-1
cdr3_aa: CASSQGLLAGGREQFF
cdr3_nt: TGCGCCAGCAGCCAAGGTTTACTAGCGGGGGGGAGGGAGCAGTTCTTC

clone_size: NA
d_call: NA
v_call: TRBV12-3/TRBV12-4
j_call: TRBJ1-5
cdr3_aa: CASSSTETIGSNQPQHF
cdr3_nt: TGTGCCAGCAGTTCGACAGAGACTATTGGAAGCAATCAGCCCCAGCATTTT

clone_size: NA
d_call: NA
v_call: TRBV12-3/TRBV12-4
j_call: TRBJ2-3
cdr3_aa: CASRWGVVQDTQYF
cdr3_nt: TGTGCCAGCAGGTGGGGAGTCGTCCAAGATACGCAGTATTTT